The present entry profiles one TCR beta chain with its context. The data belong to a study of cytomegalovirus exposure and HLA in healthy donors. With V trimmed by 5 bases and J by 5 bases, 15 bases remained unmatched. This CDR3 spans 17 amino acids. In germline, CDR1 is SEHNR, CDR2 FQNEAQ (reference sequence). With 60 Vbeta and 13 Jbeta primers, the PCR was carried out. Clones were sequenced by immunoSEQ multiplex PCR, and TCRdb holds only the in-frame ones, with some missing. The sample has 95,000 to 150,000 clones, 75% to 90% seen once; the top ten hold around 2.2%. This receptor was obtained from a man aged 25 to 45 in good health and CMV-seronegative. The sample comprised PBMCs. V usage is TRBV7-9 and J usage is TRBJ1-1; 9 bases agree with TRBD1. CDR3 amino acids: CASSPGLGTGPDTEAFF. For the CDR3, the DNA is TGTGCCAGCAGCCCCGGGCTAGGGACAGGGCCGGATACTGAAGCTTTCTTT. Drawing the rest from reference TRBV7-9 and TRBJ1-1, the complete variable domain is DTGVSQNPRHKITKRGQNVTFRCDPISEHNRLYWYRQTLGQGPEFLTYFQNEAQLEKSRLLSDRFSAERPKGSFSTLEIQRTEQGDSAMYLCASSPGLGTGPDTEAFFGQGTRLTVV.